A single sample is the source of the 18 T cell receptor beta chains below, sequenced in a study of PD-1 blockade in classical Hodgkin lymphoma. Using immunoSEQ multiplex PCR, the repertoire was profiled, and TCRdb retains in-frame clones only, with some absent. This sample has 20,000 to 25,000 clones, with roughly four fifths found just once. Each patient relapsed following autologous stem cell transplantation, and prior brentuximab vedotin exposure differed. The sample was peripheral blood mononuclear cells (PBMCs), taken before the second cycle of nivolumab. The receptors derive from a human donor with classical Hodgkin lymphoma.

CDR3 nucleotides: TGTGCCAGCAGTTTAATGATTGAAGACTACGAGCAGTACTTC. Protein: CASSLMIEDYEQYF. The V and J genes are TRBV27 and TRBJ2-7, with no clear D. CDR1 and CDR2 from the germline V gene are MNHEY and SMNVEV (reference sequence). V was pared by 2 bases and J by 3 bases, with 11 bases between. The CDR3 is 14 amino acids.

J is TRBJ2-2 and V is TRBV4-1; 10 bases are a match to TRBD2. J lost 6 bases, V lost 5 bases, and 6 bases had no gene match. Germline V gene data show CDR1 as MGHRA and CDR2 as YSYEKL. CDR3 length: 15 residues. The CDR3 reads CASSKAGGPSGELFF. CDR3 DNA sequence: TGCGCCAGCAGCAAAGCGGGAGGGCCCTCCGGGGAGCTGTTTTTT.

The J gene is TRBJ2-1, the V gene TRBV2, with D possibly matching TRBD2 (6 bases). The CDR3 extends over 17 amino acids. Trimming left V 7 bases short and J 7 bases short, with 26 bases between. Germline V gives CDR1 SNHLY, CDR2 FYNNEI. CDR3 sequence (DNA): TGTGCCAGCAACCTGCGTGGGGGACGCGGGGAAAAGAATGAGCAGTTCTTC. Protein product: CASNLRGGRGEKNEQFF.

The rearrangement joins TRBV4-2 to TRBJ2-7, with D unresolved. Deletions cut 0 bases from V and 7 bases from J, with 16 bases between. The CDR3 has 15 amino acids. CDR1 is LGHNA, CDR2 YNFKEQ, per germline. The CDR3 coding sequence is TGTGCCAGCAGCCAAGATTGGAGTGGGCTTTGGGAGCAGTACTTC. It encodes CASSQDWSGLWEQYF.

The chain employs TRBV5-5 and TRBJ2-7, with D perhaps assigned TRBD1 or TRBD2 (5 bases each). V was shortened by 4 bases and J by 2 bases, with 16 bases between the two germline ends. CDR1 and CDR2 (germline): SGHKS, YYEKEE (reference sequence). CDR3 size: 15 residues. This CDR3 is CASSLDGTDPYEQYF. CDR3 nucleotide sequence: TGTGCCAGCAGCCTGGACGGGACGGATCCCTACGAGCAGTACTTC.

The chain combines TRBV29-1 with TRBJ2-3; 13 bases match TRBD2. Trimming took 6 bases from V and 5 from J; bases not matched to a gene: 5. There are 14 residues in the CDR3. The germline gives CDR1 SQVTM, CDR2 ANQGSEA. The CDR3 DNA follows: TGCAGCGTCGGACTAGCGGGAGATGTAGATACGCAGTATTTT. Amino acids: CSVGLAGDVDTQYF.

The rearrangement uses TRBV4-1 and TRBJ2-2; weak D call: TRBD2 (5 bases). The V end was cut by 1 base, the J end by 0 bases, with 12 bases between. This CDR3 is 17 amino acids long. Germline assignment: CDR1 MGHRA and CDR2 YSYEKL. CDR3 loop: CASSQVPSRANTGELFF. The CDR3 DNA reads TGCGCCAGCAGCCAAGTCCCGTCGAGGGCGAACACCGGGGAGCTGTTTTTT.

The chain combines TRBV7-6 with TRBJ1-3; unclear D gene. V was trimmed by 4 bases and J by 3 bases, leaving 13 bases between them. This CDR3 region has 15 residues. The germline V gene has CDR1 SGHVS and CDR2 FNYEAQ. The CDR3 here is CASSSPHGSGNTIYF. The CDR3 DNA reads as TGTGCCAGCAGCTCCCCTCATGGGAGTGGAAACACCATATATTTT.

The rearrangement links TRBV7-9 to TRBJ2-7; the D gene is possibly TRBD1 (6 bases). V was clipped by 6 bases and J by 6 bases, with 12 bases between them. Germline CDR1 is SEHNR and CDR2 is FQNEAQ (reference sequence). The CDR3 is made up of 12 amino acids. CDR3 region: CASSQQGTEQYF. In DNA, the CDR3 is TGTGCCAGCAGTCAACAGGGAACCGAGCAGTACTTC.

This chain links TRBV11-2 with TRBJ1-5; a possible D gene is TRBD1 (6 bases). The CDR3 consists of 17 residues. The germline V and J ends were trimmed by 2 bases and 3 bases, with 17 bases remaining between them. Looked up from germline, CDR1 is SGHAT and CDR2 is FQNNGV. The CDR3 DNA reads as TGTGCCAGCAGCTTATTCGGGGGGCCGGGGGTCAATCAGCCCCAGCATTTT. Translating it yields CASSLFGGPGVNQPQHF.

This chain uses TRBV2 with TRBJ1-1; no definite D call. V dropped 2 bases and J dropped 7 bases, with 17 bases sitting between them. Germline assignment: CDR1 SNHLY and CDR2 FYNNEI. CDR3 size: 15 residues. The CDR3 sequence: CASSEQGPGIIEAFF. The CDR3 DNA is TGTGCCAGCAGTGAACAAGGTCCAGGAATAATTGAAGCTTTCTTT.

This clone is a singleton in its sample. J is TRBJ1-1 and V is TRBV18, with TRBD1 identical over 7 bases. With 6 bases clipped from V and 5 bases from J, the junction kept 15 bases outside the gene matches. Looked up from germline, CDR1 is KGHSH and CDR2 is LQKENI. There are 16 residues in the CDR3. The DNA for the CDR3 is TGTGCCAGCTCCCCGCGCCTGACAGGGCCGGAAACTGAAGCTTTCTTT. As protein: CASSPRLTGPETEAFF.

The chain is built from TRBV6-5 and TRBJ1-2; D gene unclear. The CDR3 is 12 amino acids. Germline CDR1 is MNHEY and CDR2 is SVGAGI. V was pared by 9 bases and J by 1 base, with 9 bases between. The CDR3 DNA is TGTGCCAGTGGTATGCTTAACTATGGCTACACCTTC. Its protein is CASGMLNYGYTF.

The chain joins TRBV19 to TRBJ2-1; perhaps D is TRBD1 or TRBD2 (6 bases each). The CDR3 consists of 18 residues. Looked up from germline, CDR1 is LNHDA and CDR2 is SQIVND (reference sequence). Trimming left V 7 bases short and J 0 bases short, with 22 bases between. The CDR3 nucleotides read TGTGCCAGTACTACGACCTGGGGGGCGAAGAGCTCCTACAATGAGCAGTTCTTC. Its translation: CASTTTWGAKSSYNEQFF.

V gene TRBV28 combines with J gene TRBJ2-1; TRBD2 agrees at 15 bases. The CDR3 is made up of 16 amino acids. J lost 6 bases, V lost 4 bases, and 4 bases had no gene match. Germline-derived CDR1 and CDR2 are MDHEN and SYDVKM. CDR3 residues: CASSSPGLAGGNEQFF. The CDR3 DNA sequence: TGTGCCAGCAGTTCCCCGGGACTAGCGGGAGGCAATGAGCAGTTCTTC.

The chain joins TRBV7-2 to TRBJ1-2; D is unresolved. The V gene lost 7 bases and the J gene lost 6 bases, with 21 bases spanning the gap. This CDR3 comprises 15 residues. Per the germline V gene, CDR1 is SGHTA and CDR2 is FQGNSA. The CDR3: CASTLGRELGNGYTF. The CDR3 DNA is TGTGCCAGCACCCTGGGCCGGGAGTTGGGGAATGGCTACACCTTC.

This clone was recorded once. This chain links TRBV7-9 with TRBJ1-3; the D gene is possibly TRBD1 (6 bases). V was pared by 1 base and J by 2 bases, with 6 bases between. CDR1 and CDR2 from the germline V gene are SEHNR and FQNEAQ (reference sequence). The CDR3 is made up of 14 amino acids. The CDR3 loop is CASSLDRAGNTIYF. In DNA form, the CDR3 reads TGTGCCAGCAGCTTAGACAGGGCTGGAAACACCATATATTTT. Together with reference TRBV7-9 and TRBJ1-3, the CDR3 gives the full variable domain: DTGVSQNPRHKITKRGQNVTFRCDPISEHNRLYWYRQTLGQGPEFLTYFQNEAQLEKSRLLSDRFSAERPKGSFSTLEIQRTEQGDSAMYLCASSLDRAGNTIYFGEGSWLTVV.

V and J are TRBV5-4 and TRBJ2-2, with TRBD2 identical over 11 bases. Trimming removed 0 bases from V and 6 bases from J; junction bases left unmatched: 4. The CDR3 is 16 amino acids. Germline values: CDR1 SGHNT, CDR2 YYREEE (reference sequence). The CDR3 reads CASSLELAGVSGELFF. The CDR3 DNA is TGTGCCAGCAGCTTGGAACTAGCGGGAGTGTCCGGGGAGCTGTTTTTT.